This T cell receptor beta chain was identified in a study of PD-L1 blockade in urothelial cancer. Overall study context: Peripheral blood specimens exhibited a median yield of about 140,000 T cells.

CDR3 length: 13 amino acids. Germline V lookup: CDR1 SGHDN, CDR2 FVKESK. Trimming took 4 bases from V and 8 from J, leaving 14 bases between them. Assay used: immunoSEQ multiplex PCR; TCRdb lists only in-frame clones, some missing. The profile shows 35,000 to 50,000 clones, more than 75% of them singletons. Overall study results and limits: At the 3-week point, tumor-associated blood clones expanded more in durable-benefit patients.

This clone has more than one count but fewer than ten. Its matching antigen is unknown. Noted time point: pretreatment peripheral blood. Enrolled patients showed locally advanced or metastatic urothelial carcinoma. The V gene is TRBV14, the J gene TRBJ1-2; D is unclear. This TCR was sampled from a man in his 60s with urothelial cancer. Sequences were derived from PBMCs, sampled around atezolizumab (anti-PD-L1) treatment. CDR3 sequence: CASSPRSGTGYTF. DNA for the CDR3: TGTGCCAGCAGCCCTCGGTCAGGTACGGGCTACACCTTC.